These 9 T cell receptor beta chains were all obtained from the same sample, sequenced in a study of T cells in Graves' hyperthyroidism and ophthalmopathy. Amplified TCR beta CDR3 regions came from RNA transcripts. First-round RT-PCR of the TCR CDR3 relied on the HTBI primer set. In TCRdb, the multiplex PCR reads were re-called with MiXCR into one record per CDR3 protein. This table holds 300,000 to 350,000 distinct CDR3 sequences, 18% found once. Sequencing was carried out using blood. Every receptor here comes from a woman between 45 and 60 years old with Graves' hyperthyroidism.

The chain carries TRBV10-3 and TRBJ1-4, with a tentative D call TRBD1 (5 bases). The CDR3 sequence is 14 residues long. CDR1 is ENHRY, CDR2 SYGVKD, per germline. Trimming removed 2 bases at V and 6 bases at J, with 10 bases between. The chain's CDR3 is CAISEEQDDEKLFF. In nucleotides, the CDR3 is TGTGCCATCAGTGAGGAACAGGATGATGAAAAACTGTTTTTT.

The V and J genes are TRBV6-1 and TRBJ1-3; 7 nucleotides line up with TRBD1. This CDR3 contains 15 residues. Trimming cost V 8 bases and J 4 bases; bases outside gene matches: 11. The germline CDR1 and CDR2 sequences are MNHNS and SASEGT. The CDR3 sequence: CASLAFRQGGNTIYF. CDR3 nucleotide sequence: TGTGCCAGCCTAGCTTTCCGACAGGGAGGAAACACCATATATTTT.

This clonotype has only one observation. Mismatch with germline at one junction end may stem from a read error. J is TRBJ2-1 and V is TRBV9, with 9 bases matching TRBD2. The CDR3 loop spans 14 amino acids. From germline, CDR1 is SGDLS and CDR2 YYNGEE. The CDR3 nucleotides are TGTGTCAGCAGCGGAGCGGGAGGTTCGGATGAGCAGTTCTTC. Translation: CVSSGAGGSDEQFF.

The rearrangement joins TRBV28 to TRBJ1-5, with D maybe TRBD1 (6 bases). There are 18 residues in the CDR3. Trimming took off 2 bases at V and 1 base at J, with 18 bases between the two ends. Germline assignment: CDR1 MDHEN and CDR2 SYDVKM. The CDR3 DNA reads as TGTGCCAGCAGTTTACCTCTGGGGGGCGGGGTGAGCAATCAGCCCCAGCATTTT. Its translation: CASSLPLGGGVSNQPQHF.

This chain links TRBV29-1 with TRBJ2-3; D is undetermined. The CDR3 length is 11 residues. CDR1 is SQVTM and CDR2 is ANQGSEA in the germline V gene. V lost 6 bases, J lost 5 bases, and 9 bases lay in between. The chain's CDR3 is CSVRRGDTQYF. The CDR3 DNA is TGCAGCGTGCGGAGAGGAGATACGCAGTATTTT.

This clonotype was recorded many times. The chain is built from TRBV3-1 and TRBJ2-1, with TRBD2 matching over 13 bases. Germline CDR1 and CDR2: LGHDT and YNNKEL (reference sequence). The V gene end was trimmed by 4 bases and the J gene end by 8 bases; junction bases not matched to a gene: 2. The CDR3 length is 14 residues. The CDR3 reads CASSLGTSGDEQFF. In nucleotides, the CDR3 is TGTGCCAGCAGCCTTGGGACTAGCGGGGATGAGCAGTTCTTC.

Ten or more counts support this clonotype. The chain recombines TRBV27 with TRBJ2-5, with a tentative D call TRBD2 (7 bases). Germline V gene lookup returns CDR1 MNHEY and CDR2 SMNVEV (reference sequence). Trimming removed 5 bases from V and 4 bases from J, with 11 bases in between. The CDR3 consists of 13 residues. The CDR3 sequence: CASSEGGGETQYF. The DNA for the CDR3 is TGTGCCAGCAGTGAGGGGGGGGGAGAGACCCAGTACTTC.

CDR3: CASSLGGGASTDTQYF. CDR3 DNA sequence: TGTGCCAGCAGCTTAGGCGGAGGGGCTAGCACAGATACGCAGTATTTT. The V call is TRBV7-9, the J call TRBJ2-3, with a weak D call TRBD2 (6 bases). The CDR3 spans 16 residues. CDR1 and CDR2 (germline): SEHNR, FQNEAQ (reference sequence). The V and J ends lost 1 base and 0 bases respectively, with 11 bases between them.

The sample holds many counts of this clonotype. The chain links TRBV28 to TRBJ2-7; D is perhaps TRBD1 or TRBD2 (5 bases each). The germline CDR1 and CDR2 sequences are MDHEN and SYDVKM. The CDR3 consists of 13 residues. V lost 5 bases and J lost 6, with 14 bases in between. The CDR3: CASSRPGDGEQYF. CDR3 coding DNA: TGTGCCAGCAGTCGCCCCGGGGACGGCGAGCAGTACTTC. Combining the CDR3 with reference TRBV28 and TRBJ2-7 gives the whole variable domain DVKVTQSSRYLVKRTGEKVFLECVQDMDHENMFWYRQDPGLGLRLIYFSYDVKMKEKGDIPEGYSVSREKKERFSLILESASTNQTSMYLCASSRPGDGEQYFGPGTRLTVT.